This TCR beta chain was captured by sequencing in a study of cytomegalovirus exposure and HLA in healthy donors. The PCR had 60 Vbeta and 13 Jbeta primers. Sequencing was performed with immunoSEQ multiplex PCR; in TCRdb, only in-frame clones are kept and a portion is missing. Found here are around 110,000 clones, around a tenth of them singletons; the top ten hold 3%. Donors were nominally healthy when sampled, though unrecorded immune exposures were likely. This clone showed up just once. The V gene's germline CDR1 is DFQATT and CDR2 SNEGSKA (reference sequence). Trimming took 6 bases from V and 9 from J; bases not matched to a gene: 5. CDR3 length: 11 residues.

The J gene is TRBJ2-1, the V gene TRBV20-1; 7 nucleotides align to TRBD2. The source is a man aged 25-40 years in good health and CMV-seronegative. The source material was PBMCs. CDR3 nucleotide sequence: TGCAGTGCGTGGGGGGGAGGTGAGCAGTTCTTC. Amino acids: CSAWGGGEQFF.